This TCR beta chain originates from a study of T cell responses to AZD1222 COVID-19 vaccine (dated by TCRdb to the early 2020s). Some background on the complete study: AZD1222 recipients with second doses at about 4 weeks or about 12 weeks were pooled, because spike-specific TCR depth and breadth did not differ between schedules. A total of 233 trial participants underwent TCR sequencing, of whom some 210 received two doses of AZD1222 and around 25 received two doses of the MenACWY control vaccine. Trial participants were enrolled by age into 18-55, 56-69 and 70-plus year subgroups, with roughly 160, 29 and 62 TCR-sequenced participants respectively.

The CDR3 spans 13 residues, from the cysteine through the phenylalanine. Of the read, only the CDR3 DNA is kept; its 39 bases are in frame from base 1. The germline V gene (reference sequence) yields SEHNR for CDR1 and FQNEAQ for CDR2. V loses 4 bases of germline sequence and J loses 1 base, and the interval between the two ends is 7 bases. The time point label on this specimen signifies: baseline before first vaccination. The vaccinee samples were drawn from two UK trials, COV001 and COV002, one of which was a single-blind randomized controlled phase 2/3 trial testing AZD1222 (ChAdOx1 nCoV-19) in healthy adults. For TCRbeta chain sequencing, PBMC samples were collected from trial participants at day 0 and at day 28 after the second dose. General findings and caveats noted by the study authors: Because no day 14 peak-response samples were available, repertoires were characterized only after the peak T cell response. The vaccine-associated CD4 TCRs covered the entire spike protein, and the dominant responses fell in regions 160-218 and 743-854. Participants were mostly white British and included more females than males, and it was suggested by the authors that clonal diversity may have been underestimated. Only a handful of AZD1222 recipients were SARS-CoV-2 seropositive at baseline, limiting conclusions about previously exposed vaccinees. The 56-69-year group was small, and its depth increase did not reach significance, likely because of low power. Epitopes outside the regions mutated in the B.1.351 and B.1.1.7 variants were reportedly recognized by nearly half of the unique spike-specific TCRs. After two AZD1222 doses, spike-specific TCR breadth and depth were significantly higher than at day 0 and than in MenACWY recipients.

This clone was seen a single time. Its specific antigen is unknown. Nothing much larger sits one base from this clone, and base qualities are not available. The CDR3 regions of human TCRbeta chains were subjected to immunosequencing. The study's processing was this. Repertoire TCRs were checked for matches against a reference library of SARS-CoV-2-specific TCRs that had been generated using the MIRA antigen-specificity platform. Breadth meant the fraction of unique TCRs that were SARS-CoV-2-associated, whereas depth meant the fraction of total T cells that were SARS-CoV-2-associated. Using the MIRA data, every spike-specific TCR was mapped to the spike region that the TCR reacted to and assigned to either a CD4 or a CD8 class. Log10-transformed breadth and depth values were compared by one-way ANOVA with Sidak's multiple comparisons tests. In its TCRdb copy, this immuneACCESS table keeps in-frame sequences only and misses some clones. Where compared with another copy, unresolved V genes explain less than half of these, and the others have no known cause. V, J and clone size are those of that table, while D and trimming were read from the DNA. This sample has around 130,000 clones in its table, and around 94% of those were observed once. The biggest ten clones account for roughly 6.6% of the sample.

The receptor chain draws on TRBV7-9 and TRBJ1-1; the D region possibly corresponds to TRBD1 (5 bases align). The source is an adult in good health. The sequences come from peripheral blood, collected on day 0 of AZD1222 vaccination. CDR3 loop: CASSWDQNTEAFF. The nucleotide sequence is TGTGCCAGCAGCTGGGACCAGAACACTGAAGCTTTCTTT.